The 29 T cell receptor beta chains given below trace back to one sample, sequenced in a study of shared clonotypes between healthy human individuals (TCRdb year 2020). Library preparation was by the immunoSEQ multiplex PCR assay. Held by TCRdb, this immuneACCESS table contains in-frame sequences only and omits some clones. Under half of the omission traces to an unresolved V gene where checked; the cause of the rest is unknown. The table for this sample lists approximately 510,000 clones; around 79% of them were counted only once. 10% to 15% of the sample belongs to the ten largest clones. Sequenced material: PBMCs. These receptors were collected from a woman aged 35 to 49 in good health. Some clones in this sample may be carry-over from other donors' samples.

This rearrangement joins TRBV7-9 to TRBJ2-1; 9 bases are a match to TRBD2. Trimming took 11 bases from V and 0 from J; bases not matched to a gene: 5. Per germline, CDR1 SEHNR and CDR2 FQNEAQ (reference sequence). CDR3 length: 14 amino acids. Written as DNA, the CDR3 is TGTGCCGGACTAGCGACGAGCTCCTACAATGAGCAGTTCTTC. Translated, it gives CAGLATSSYNEQFF.

This chain connects TRBV5-4 to TRBJ2-5; D gene unclear. The ends were cut back, 0 bases at V and 1 base at J, with 4 bases in the middle. CDR3 length equals 13 residues. Germline CDR1 reads SGHNT; CDR2 reads YYREEE (reference sequence). CDR3 protein: CASSLGPQETQYF. For the CDR3, the DNA is TGTGCCAGCAGCTTGGGACCCCAAGAGACCCAGTACTTC.

The chain carries TRBV18 and TRBJ2-7; D is undetermined. The V end was cut by 0 bases, the J end by 2 bases, with 8 bases between. CDR1 and CDR2 from the germline V gene are KGHSH and LQKENI. The CDR3 is 14 residues long. The CDR3 DNA is TGTGCCAGCTCACCACCGGGCAGAGCCTACGAGCAGTACTTC. This translates into CASSPPGRAYEQYF.

V is TRBV6-5 and J is TRBJ2-2; no reliable D call. V was pared by 0 bases and J by 7 bases, with 6 bases between. Germline V CDR1 and CDR2: MNHEY, SVGAGI. This CDR3 spans 13 amino acids. The CDR3 sequence: CASSYSRRGELFF. DNA of the CDR3: TGTGCCAGCAGTTACTCGCGCCGCGGGGAGCTGTTTTTT.

This sequence joins TRBV10-2 and TRBJ2-7; 11 bases line up with TRBD2. Germline loops: CDR1 WSHSY, CDR2 SAAADI. The CDR3 runs 15 residues. The V and J ends lost 5 bases and 2 bases, in that order; junction bases with no gene match: 5. The CDR3 DNA reads TGCGCCAGCAGTCGACTAGCGGGAACCACCTACGAGCAGTACTTC. It yields the protein CASSRLAGTTYEQYF.

This rearrangement joins TRBV27 to TRBJ2-7; tentatively, D is TRBD2 (5 bases). Trimming stripped 2 bases from V and 0 bases from J, with 11 bases between. Per germline, CDR1 MNHEY and CDR2 SMNVEV (reference sequence). This CDR3 spans 15 amino acids. CDR3 residues: CASSLSWRSSYEQYF. CDR3 bases: TGTGCCAGCAGTTTAAGCTGGAGGAGCTCCTACGAGCAGTACTTC.

The chain carries TRBV5-4 and TRBJ1-1, with D unresolved. Germline V gives CDR1 SGHNT, CDR2 YYREEE (reference sequence). This CDR3 is built from 13 residues. The V gene lost 0 bases and the J gene lost 5 bases, with 8 bases spanning the gap. CDR3 region: CASSLAGVTEAFF. CDR3 bases: TGTGCCAGCAGCTTGGCCGGAGTGACTGAAGCTTTCTTT.

This clone is a singleton in its sample. The chain employs TRBV18 and TRBJ1-6; D remains ambiguous. Trimming took off 3 bases at V and 4 bases at J, with 4 bases between the two ends. Germline V CDR1 and CDR2: KGHSH, LQKENI. There are 13 residues in the CDR3. The CDR3, as DNA: TGTGCCAGCTCACCGAATTATAATTCACCCCTCCACTTT. Protein: CASSPNYNSPLHF.

The V gene is TRBV9, the J gene TRBJ2-3; 13 bases fit TRBD2. V dropped 2 bases and J dropped 2; count of bases not matched to a gene: 2. The germline gives CDR1 SGDLS, CDR2 YYNGEE. This CDR3 contains 16 residues. The CDR3 region is CASSVGTSGNTDTQYF. The CDR3 nucleotides read TGTGCCAGCAGCGTGGGGACTAGCGGGAACACAGATACGCAGTATTTT.

Details on this clone: The sample holds other DNA sequences that translate to the same CDR3. This chain joins TRBV28 and TRBJ1-6; TRBD1 aligns across 8 bases. CDR3 length equals 15 residues. The junction had 7 bases not matched to a gene; V was cut back by 5 bases and J by 7 bases. The V gene's germline CDR1 is MDHEN and CDR2 SYDVKM. The CDR3 sequence: CASSPVDRDNSPLHF. For the CDR3, the DNA is TGTGCCAGCAGTCCCGTGGACAGGGACAATTCACCCCTCCACTTT. Based on the CDR3 plus reference TRBV28 and TRBJ1-6, the full variable domain is DVKVTQSSRYLVKRTGEKVFLECVQDMDHENMFWYRQDPGLGLRLIYFSYDVKMKEKGDIPEGYSVSREKKERFSLILESASTNQTSMYLCASSPVDRDNSPLHFGNGTRLTVT.

This chain uses TRBV30 with TRBJ1-1, with D possibly TRBD1 on 5 matching bases. Germline-derived CDR1 and CDR2 are GTSNPN and SVGIG (reference sequence). Trimming cost V 2 bases and J 1 base, with 8 bases left between them. The CDR3 spans 13 residues. Written as DNA, the CDR3 is TGTGCCTGGAGTCCCGGGACGAACACTGAAGCTTTCTTT. Translated, it gives CAWSPGTNTEAFF.

The chain couples TRBV4-1 to TRBJ2-1, with 11 bases lining up with TRBD2. Germline V gene data show CDR1 as MGHRA and CDR2 as YSYEKL. The V gene end was trimmed by 4 bases and the J gene end by 3 bases; junction bases not matched to a gene: 5. The length of the CDR3 is 16 residues. In nucleotides, the CDR3 is TGCGCCAGCAGCCCTAGACTAGCGGGATACTACAATGAGCAGTTCTTC. It encodes CASSPRLAGYYNEQFF.

This chain joins TRBV25-1 and TRBJ1-1; perhaps TRBD1 as D (6 bases). Trimming took off 6 bases at V and 3 bases at J, with 14 bases between the two ends. The CDR3 totals 14 residues. The germline V gene encodes CDR1 MGHDK and CDR2 SYGVNS. In DNA, the CDR3 is TGTGCCAGCAGACAAACAGGGAGGGACACTGAAGCTTTCTTT. It encodes CASRQTGRDTEAFF.

The V gene is TRBV5-5, the J gene TRBJ2-5; the match to TRBD2 covers 9 bases. The CDR3 totals 14 residues. From germline, CDR1 is SGHKS and CDR2 YYEKEE (reference sequence). Losses at the gene ends were 2 bases for V and 2 bases for J; bases not matched to a gene: 1. The CDR3, as DNA: TGTGCCAGCAGCTTCACTAGCGGGCAAGAGACCCAGTACTTC. Protein product: CASSFTSGQETQYF. Full variable domain (remainder filled in from reference TRBV5-5 and TRBJ2-5): DAGVTQSPTHLIKTRGQQVTLRCSPISGHKSVSWYQQVLGQGPQFIFQYYEKEERGRGNFPDRFSARQFPNYSSELNVNALLLGDSALYLCASSFTSGQETQYFGPGTRLLVL.

This clone has just one count. The chain has TRBV7-6 and TRBJ1-4; D is ambiguous. The CDR3 runs to 15 residues. The germline V gene has CDR1 SGHVS and CDR2 FNYEAQ. Trimming left V 5 bases short and J 0 bases short, with 10 bases between. This CDR3 is CASSPGPTTNEKLFF. In nucleotides, the CDR3 is TGTGCCAGCAGCCCTGGACCCACAACTAATGAAAAACTGTTTTTT.

V usage is TRBV29-1 and J usage is TRBJ2-7, with 8 bases aligning to TRBD1. The CDR3 runs to 12 residues. V lost 5 bases and J lost 4; bases outside the gene matches: 4. Germline V CDR1 and CDR2: SQVTM, ANQGSEA. The CDR3 sequence is CSVQGAGYEQYF. Written as DNA, the CDR3 is TGCAGCGTTCAGGGGGCCGGATACGAGCAGTACTTC.

J is TRBJ1-1 and V is TRBV19, with 7 bases fitting TRBD1. J lost 11 bases, V lost 10 bases, and 22 bases had no gene match. The CDR3 has 15 residues. The germline gives CDR1 LNHDA, CDR2 SQIVND (reference sequence). CDR3: CATSPDRAGIIVAFF. CDR3 DNA: TGTGCCACCTCGCCCGACAGGGCAGGGATAATTGTGGCTTTCTTT.

V and J are TRBV10-2 and TRBJ2-7; TRBD2 aligns across 9 bases. The junction had 9 bases not matched to a gene; V was cut back by 3 bases and J by 0 bases. The germline gives CDR1 WSHSY, CDR2 SAAADI. The CDR3 loop spans 17 amino acids. The CDR3 spells CASSDPRTSASSYEQYF. DNA of the CDR3: TGCGCCAGCAGTGATCCCCGGACTAGCGCGAGCTCCTACGAGCAGTACTTC.

J is TRBJ2-7 and V is TRBV7-8; no clear D gene. Germline V gene sequence: CDR1 SGHVS, CDR2 FQNEAQ. V dropped 5 bases and J dropped 3 bases, with 8 bases sitting between them. This CDR3 is 12 amino acids long. The CDR3 here is CASSRLGYEQYF. The CDR3 nucleotides are TGTGCCAGCAGCCGTCTGGGCTACGAGCAGTACTTC.

The V and J genes are TRBV20-1 and TRBJ1-2; TRBD1 matches at 7 bases. The germline gives CDR1 DFQATT, CDR2 SNEGSKA (reference sequence). V gave up 6 bases and J gave up 9 bases; unmatched junction bases: 7. CDR3 length equals 11 residues. In DNA form, the CDR3 reads TGCAGTGCCTTGAACAGGGGCAGCTACACCTTC. As protein: CSALNRGSYTF.

The chain combines TRBV27 with TRBJ1-5; D uncertain. Looked up from germline, CDR1 is MNHEY and CDR2 is SMNVEV (reference sequence). Trimming pared 2 bases from V and 9 bases from J, leaving 11 bases between. This CDR3 comprises 13 residues. For the CDR3, the DNA is TGTGCCAGCAGTTTAGCGGGCACGGGGCCCCAGCATTTT. Translating gives CASSLAGTGPQHF.

This clone was detected only once. The chain is built from TRBV15 and TRBJ2-7; D unresolved. CDR1 and CDR2 (germline): LNHNV, YYDKDF (reference sequence). V lost 5 bases to trimming and J lost 7 bases, with 15 bases between them. CDR3 size: 13 residues. The CDR3 DNA is TGTGCCACCAGCCCCCGATATTCTGAGGAGCAGTACTTC. This encodes CATSPRYSEEQYF.

The chain employs TRBV28 and TRBJ2-4; either TRBD1 or TRBD2 may supply D (5 bases each). Germline-derived CDR1 and CDR2 are MDHEN and SYDVKM. The CDR3 is made up of 13 amino acids. The V end was cut by 7 bases, the J end by 8 bases, with 15 bases between. The CDR3 protein is CASNGALRDIQYF. CDR3 sequence (DNA): TGTGCCAGCAACGGGGCACTCCGAGACATTCAGTACTTC.

The chain carries TRBV10-2 and TRBJ1-1, with a weak D call TRBD1 (5 bases). CDR3 size: 14 residues. Per germline, CDR1 WSHSY and CDR2 SAAADI. With 9 bases removed from V and 1 base from J, the gap between germline ends came to 15 bases. This CDR3 reads CASRWGDRNTEAFF. In nucleotides, the CDR3 is TGCGCCAGTCGATGGGGGGATCGGAACACTGAAGCTTTCTTT.

This clone was detected only once. This chain uses TRBV5-1 with TRBJ2-3, with 8 bases matching TRBD2. Trimming removed 4 bases from V and 1 base from J; junction bases left unmatched: 2. CDR3 length: 14 residues. Germline lookup yields CDR1 SGHRS and CDR2 YFSETQ. The CDR3 loop reads CASSPGGGTDTQYF. CDR3 nucleotide sequence: TGCGCCAGCAGCCCCGGGGGGGGCACAGATACGCAGTATTTT.

In its sample, this clone was seen once. The chain is built from TRBV28 and TRBJ2-1; TRBD2 matches at 12 bases. Germline values: CDR1 MDHEN, CDR2 SYDVKM. J was trimmed by 15 bases and V by 5 bases; bases with no gene match: 8. The CDR3 has 13 residues. The CDR3 DNA sequence: TGTGCCAGCAGTAAAACTAGCGGGGGGCTCCCGTTCTTC. Amino acid sequence: CASSKTSGGLPFF.

The chain carries TRBV19 and TRBJ1-1; D is uncertain. CDR1 is LNHDA, CDR2 SQIVND, per germline (reference sequence). The V end was cut by 3 bases, the J end by 6 bases, with 11 bases between. CDR3 length: 13 amino acids. This CDR3 reads CASSILGASEAFF. DNA of the CDR3: TGTGCCAGTAGTATTCTTGGCGCATCTGAAGCTTTCTTT.

The chain uses TRBV6-1 and TRBJ1-5; D unclear. CDR3 size: 14 residues. The germline V gene has CDR1 MNHNS and CDR2 SASEGT. V lost 7 bases and J lost 0, with 10 bases in between. This CDR3 reads CASKRAHSNQPQHF. CDR3 in DNA: TGTGCCAGCAAAAGGGCTCATAGCAATCAGCCCCAGCATTTT.

This clone has a count of ten or more. The CDR3 coding sequence is TGTGCCAGCAGGCAGGGAATGGAGACCCAGTACTTC. It specifies CASRQGMETQYF. The V call is TRBV11-2, the J call TRBJ2-5; perhaps TRBD1 as D (5 bases). The CDR3 has 12 amino acids. In germline, CDR1 is SGHAT, CDR2 FQNNGV. Trimming took off 6 bases at V and 5 bases at J, with 10 bases between the two ends.